This entry is about one T cell receptor beta chain. The antigen remains undetermined. Authors' data handling: There were no quality scores in the junction-only immunoSEQ sequences, so filtering differed. Generated by immunoSEQ multiplex PCR, the TCRdb table keeps only in-frame clones and is missing some. D and trimming come from the DNA, and the V and J calls and clone size come from that table. The sample holds approximately 640,000 clones, about 78% seen once. This entry comes from a study of shared clonotypes between healthy human individuals. The wider study: There were three CD4 naive, three CD4 memory, two CD8 naive and one CD8 memory plates per donor.

Study-wide results and limits: Incomplete sequencing of sorted subsets was indicated by rarefaction despite large depth.

None of the donors, who were healthy HIV-negative adults, had recently had acute infections or vaccinations. CDR3 size: 14 residues. V lost 3 bases, J lost 0 bases, and 8 bases lay in between. Germline V gene lookup returns CDR1 SGHTA and CDR2 FQGNSA. The chain links TRBV7-2 to TRBJ1-1; D is uncertain. The receptor was derived from a woman in her twenties or thirties in good health. Specimen: memory CD4+ T cells sorted from blood. As for subset: CD45RA-negative fraction. The CDR3 region is CASSFTAMNTEAFF. The CDR3 nucleotides read TGTGCCAGCAGCTTCACAGCTATGAACACTGAAGCTTTCTTT.